This TCR beta chain stems from a study of blood T cells in healthy people across ages. Findings of the study overall: Higher diversity and more naive CD4+ cells were features of long-lived donors, compared to aged donors.

In its sample, this clonotype was seen a few times. As yet, its antigen is unknown. PCR was performed a second time for 7 to 11 cycles using a sample-barcoded 5' primer and a J-beta primer mix. A tag from a template-switch adaptor with 12 random nucleotides marked each cDNA molecule. TCRdb reanalysed the 5' RACE reads using MiXCR and keeps one entry per CDR3 protein. The sample contains hundreds of thousands of distinct CDR3 sequences, about 28% of which appear only once. In germline, CDR1 is SGHNT, CDR2 YENEEA. V gave up 1 base and J gave up 3 bases, with 9 bases separating them. CDR3 length equals 15 residues.

V is TRBV11-3 and J is TRBJ2-2; perhaps TRBD2 as D (7 bases). The clonotype comes from a woman of 80 years or more in good health. Specimen: blood. CDR3 DNA: TGTGCCAGCAGCTTAGCGGGGGGCTACACCGGGGAGCTGTTTTTT. It specifies CASSLAGGYTGELFF.